This T cell receptor beta chain comes out of a study of cytomegalovirus exposure and HLA in healthy donors. Study outcomes and limitations: Reportedly, TCR beta sequences accurately predicted HLA-A and HLA-B alleles in most subjects. The study labeled under 200 TCR beta chains cytomegalovirus-associated.

Turning to this clone: Antigen: not known.

The PCR ran on 60 Vbeta and 13 Jbeta primers. TCRdb keeps only in-frame clones here, not all; method: immunoSEQ multiplex PCR. This sample yields roughly 160,000 clones, of which roughly 78% are seen a single time; 2.1% belongs to the top ten. The receptor was isolated from a man aged 35 to 55 in good health and CMV-seronegative. Input material: PBMCs.

CDR3 loop: CASSMDTRATYEQYF. As DNA, the CDR3 is TGTGCCAGTAGTATGGACACCAGAGCCACCTACGAGCAGTACTTC. This chain uses TRBV19 with TRBJ2-7, with D maybe TRBD1 (5 bases). Germline assignment: CDR1 LNHDA and CDR2 SQIVND (reference sequence). With 3 bases removed from V and 2 bases from J, the gap between germline ends came to 14 bases. CDR3 size: 15 residues.